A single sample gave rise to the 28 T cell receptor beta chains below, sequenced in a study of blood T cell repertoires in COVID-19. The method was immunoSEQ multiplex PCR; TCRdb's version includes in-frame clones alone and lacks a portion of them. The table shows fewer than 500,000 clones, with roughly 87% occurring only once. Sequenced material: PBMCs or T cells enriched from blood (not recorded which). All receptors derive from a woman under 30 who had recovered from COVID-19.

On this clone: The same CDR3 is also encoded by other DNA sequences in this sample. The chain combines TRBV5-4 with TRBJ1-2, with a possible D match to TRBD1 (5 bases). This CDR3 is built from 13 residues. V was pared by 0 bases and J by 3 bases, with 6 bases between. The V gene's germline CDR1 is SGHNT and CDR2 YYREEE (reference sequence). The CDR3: CASSLAGDYGYTF. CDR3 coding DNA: TGTGCCAGCAGCTTGGCGGGGGACTATGGCTACACCTTC. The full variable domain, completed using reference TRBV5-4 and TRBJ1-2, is ETGVTQSPTHLIKTRGQQVTLRCSSQSGHNTVSWYQQALGQGPQFIFQYYREEENGRGNFPPRFSGLQFPNYSSELNVNALELDDSALYLCASSLAGDYGYTFGSGTRLTVV.

DNA of the CDR3: TGTGCCAGCAGCTTGAGGGTTAAGGGTAGGGGCTCCTACGAGCAGTACTTC. Residues: CASSLRVKGRGSYEQYF. The chain couples TRBV5-6 to TRBJ2-7; TRBD1 might be the D (5 bases). V lost 1 base and J lost 0, with 17 bases in between. This CDR3 is 17 amino acids long. Germline CDR1 SGHDT, CDR2 YYEEEE.

The CDR3 spells CASSLDRYHEKLFF. CDR3 DNA: TGTGCCAGCAGCTTAGACAGGTATCATGAAAAACTGTTTTTT. The V gene is TRBV7-9, the J gene TRBJ1-4; the D gene is possibly TRBD1 (5 bases). CDR1 and CDR2 (germline): SEHNR, FQNEAQ (reference sequence). V was shortened by 1 base and J by 6 bases, with 9 bases between the two germline ends. This CDR3 is 14 amino acids long.

CDR3 protein: CASGLSYLGQGTLYGYTF. The CDR3 DNA sequence: TGTGCTAGTGGTTTGTCCTATCTGGGACAGGGGACGCTCTATGGCTACACCTTC. This chain links TRBV12-5 with TRBJ1-2; 10 bases line up with TRBD1. The CDR3 is made up of 18 amino acids. J gave up 4 bases and V 2 bases, and 13 bases lay outside the gene matches. The V gene's germline CDR1 is LGHNT and CDR2 FRNRAP.

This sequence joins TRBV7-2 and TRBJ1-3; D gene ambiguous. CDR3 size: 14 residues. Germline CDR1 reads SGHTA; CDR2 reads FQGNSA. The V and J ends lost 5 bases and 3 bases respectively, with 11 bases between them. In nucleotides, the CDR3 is TGTGCCAGCAGCCCCAGTACCCGTGGAAACACCATATATTTT. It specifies CASSPSTRGNTIYF.

The CDR3 loop reads CASSLAGRWELGEKLFF. As DNA, the CDR3 is TGTGCCAGCAGCTTAGCCGGTAGATGGGAGCTGGGTGAAAAACTGTTTTTT. The chain has TRBV7-9 and TRBJ1-4; no clear D gene. This CDR3 comprises 17 residues. Germline assignment: CDR1 SEHNR and CDR2 FQNEAQ (reference sequence). V gave up 0 bases and J gave up 7 bases, with 18 bases separating them.

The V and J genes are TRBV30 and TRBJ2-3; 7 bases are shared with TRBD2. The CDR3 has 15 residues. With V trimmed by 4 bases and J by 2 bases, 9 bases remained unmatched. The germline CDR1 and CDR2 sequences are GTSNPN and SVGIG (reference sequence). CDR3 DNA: TGTGCCTGGACCCTTTCGGGGGGTTTCACAGATACGCAGTATTTT. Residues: CAWTLSGGFTDTQYF.

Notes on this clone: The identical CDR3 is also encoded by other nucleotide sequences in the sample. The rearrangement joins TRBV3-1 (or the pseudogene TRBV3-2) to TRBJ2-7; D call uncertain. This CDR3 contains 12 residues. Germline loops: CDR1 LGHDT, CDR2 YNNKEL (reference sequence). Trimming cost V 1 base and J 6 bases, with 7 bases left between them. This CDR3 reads CASSQARGEQYF. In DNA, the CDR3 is TGTGCCAGCAGCCAAGCAAGAGGCGAGCAGTACTTC.

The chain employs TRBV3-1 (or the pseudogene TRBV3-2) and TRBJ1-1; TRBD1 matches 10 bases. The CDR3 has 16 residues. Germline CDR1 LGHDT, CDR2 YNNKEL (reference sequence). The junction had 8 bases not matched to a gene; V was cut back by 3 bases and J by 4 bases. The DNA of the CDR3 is TGTGCCAGCAGCCAGTCCGGGACAGGGGTGGGCACTGAAGCTTTCTTT. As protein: CASSQSGTGVGTEAFF.

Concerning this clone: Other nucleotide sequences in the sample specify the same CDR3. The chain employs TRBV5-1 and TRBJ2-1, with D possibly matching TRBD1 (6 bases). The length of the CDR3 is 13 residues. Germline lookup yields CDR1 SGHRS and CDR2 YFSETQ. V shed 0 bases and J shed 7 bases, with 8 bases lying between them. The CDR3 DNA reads TGCGCCAGCAGCTTGGGGACAGAAAATGAGCAGTTCTTC. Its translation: CASSLGTENEQFF.

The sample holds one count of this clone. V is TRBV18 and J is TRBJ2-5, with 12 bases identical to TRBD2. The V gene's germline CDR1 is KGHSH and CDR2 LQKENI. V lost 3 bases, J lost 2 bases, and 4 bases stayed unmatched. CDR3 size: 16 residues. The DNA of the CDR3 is TGTGCCAGCTCACCGGGACTAGCGGGTCGGCAAGAGACCCAGTACTTC. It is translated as CASSPGLAGRQETQYF.

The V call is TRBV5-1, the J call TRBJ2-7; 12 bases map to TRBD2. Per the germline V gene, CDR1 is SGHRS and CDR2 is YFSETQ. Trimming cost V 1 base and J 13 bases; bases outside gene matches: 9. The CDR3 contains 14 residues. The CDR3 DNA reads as TGCGCCAGCAGCTTGCTAGCGGGGGGGTCTAGGGGATACTTC. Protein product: CASSLLAGGSRGYF.

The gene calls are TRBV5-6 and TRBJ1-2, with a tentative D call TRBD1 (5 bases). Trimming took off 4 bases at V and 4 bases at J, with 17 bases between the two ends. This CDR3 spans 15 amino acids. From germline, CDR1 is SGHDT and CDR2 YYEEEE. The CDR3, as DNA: TGTGCCAGCAGCACCCGATTCGACAGATTCTATGGCTACACCTTC. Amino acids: CASSTRFDRFYGYTF.

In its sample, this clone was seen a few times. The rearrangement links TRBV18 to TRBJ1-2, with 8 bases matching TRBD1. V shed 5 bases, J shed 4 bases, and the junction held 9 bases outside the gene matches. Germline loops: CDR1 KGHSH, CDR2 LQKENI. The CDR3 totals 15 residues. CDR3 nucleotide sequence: TGTGCCAGCTCATCCGGACAGGGCGGGGGCTATGGCTACACCTTC. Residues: CASSSGQGGGYGYTF.

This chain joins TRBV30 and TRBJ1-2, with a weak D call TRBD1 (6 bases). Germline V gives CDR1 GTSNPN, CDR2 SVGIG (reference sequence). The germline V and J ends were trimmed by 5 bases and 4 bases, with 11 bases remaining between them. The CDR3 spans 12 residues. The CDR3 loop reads CAWGDRLYGYTF. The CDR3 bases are TGTGCCTGGGGAGACAGGCTCTATGGCTACACCTTC.

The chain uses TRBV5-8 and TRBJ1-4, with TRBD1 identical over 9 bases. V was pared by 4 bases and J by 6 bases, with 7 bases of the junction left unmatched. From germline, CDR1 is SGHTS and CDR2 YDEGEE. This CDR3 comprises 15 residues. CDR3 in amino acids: CASSLGQGSDEKLFF. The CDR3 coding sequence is TGTGCCAGCAGCCTCGGACAGGGGAGTGATGAAAAACTGTTTTTT.

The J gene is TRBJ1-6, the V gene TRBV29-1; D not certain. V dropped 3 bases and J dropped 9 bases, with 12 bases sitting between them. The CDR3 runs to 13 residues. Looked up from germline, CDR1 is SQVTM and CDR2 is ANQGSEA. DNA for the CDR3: TGCAGCGTTGAGGAAACTGCGGGTTCACCCCTCCACTTT. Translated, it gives CSVEETAGSPLHF.

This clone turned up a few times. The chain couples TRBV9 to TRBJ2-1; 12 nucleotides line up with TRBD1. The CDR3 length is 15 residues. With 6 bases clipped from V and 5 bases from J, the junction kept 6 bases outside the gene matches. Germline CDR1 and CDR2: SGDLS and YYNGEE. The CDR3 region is CASTPGQGANNEQFF. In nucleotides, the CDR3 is TGTGCCAGCACCCCGGGACAGGGGGCTAACAATGAGCAGTTCTTC.

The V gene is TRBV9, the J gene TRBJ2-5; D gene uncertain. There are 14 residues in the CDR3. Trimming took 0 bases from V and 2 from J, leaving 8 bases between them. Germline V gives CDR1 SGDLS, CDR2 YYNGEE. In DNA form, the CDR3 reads TGTGCCAGCAGCGTAGGAGCGAATCAAGAGACCCAGTACTTC. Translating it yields CASSVGANQETQYF.

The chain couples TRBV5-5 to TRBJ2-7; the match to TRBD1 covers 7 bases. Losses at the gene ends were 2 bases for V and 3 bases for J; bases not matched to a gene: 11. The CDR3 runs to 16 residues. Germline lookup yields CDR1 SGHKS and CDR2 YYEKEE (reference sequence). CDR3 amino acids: CASSLATGTDLYEQYF. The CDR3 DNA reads TGTGCCAGCAGCTTAGCGACCGGGACAGACCTCTACGAGCAGTACTTC.

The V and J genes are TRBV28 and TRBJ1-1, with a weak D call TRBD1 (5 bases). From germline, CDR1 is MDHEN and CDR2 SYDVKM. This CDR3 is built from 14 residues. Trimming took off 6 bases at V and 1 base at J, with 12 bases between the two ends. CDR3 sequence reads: CASRVGQTNTEAFF. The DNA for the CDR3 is TGTGCCAGCAGGGTGGGGCAGACGAACACTGAAGCTTTCTTT.

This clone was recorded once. CDR3 coding DNA: TGTGCCAGCAGTTCTAAGACAGGGGGAGCCAACGTCCTGACTTTC. Protein sequence: CASSSKTGGANVLTF. The rearrangement uses TRBV27 and TRBJ2-6; 9 positions agree with TRBD1. This CDR3 spans 15 amino acids. Germline V CDR1 and CDR2: MNHEY, SMNVEV (reference sequence). With 4 bases clipped from V and 7 bases from J, the junction kept 5 bases outside the gene matches.

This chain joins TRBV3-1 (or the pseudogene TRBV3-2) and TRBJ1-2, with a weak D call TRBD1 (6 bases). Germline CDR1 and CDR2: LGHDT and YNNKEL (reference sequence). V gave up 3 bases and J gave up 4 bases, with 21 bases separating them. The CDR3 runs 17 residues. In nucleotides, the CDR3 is TGTGCCAGCAGCCACGGAGCAGGGAAGGGGGTGAGCTATGGCTACACCTTC. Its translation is CASSHGAGKGVSYGYTF.

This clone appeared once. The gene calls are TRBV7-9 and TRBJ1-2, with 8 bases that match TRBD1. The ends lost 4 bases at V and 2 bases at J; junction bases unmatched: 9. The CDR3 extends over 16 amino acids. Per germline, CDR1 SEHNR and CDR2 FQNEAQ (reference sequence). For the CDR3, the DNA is TGTGCCAGCAGCTCCAACGGACAGGGTGAAAACTATGGCTACACCTTC. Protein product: CASSSNGQGENYGYTF. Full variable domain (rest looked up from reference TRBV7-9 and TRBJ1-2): DTGVSQNPRHKITKRGQNVTFRCDPISEHNRLYWYRQTLGQGPEFLTYFQNEAQLEKSRLLSDRFSAERPKGSFSTLEIQRTEQGDSAMYLCASSSNGQGENYGYTFGSGTRLTVV.

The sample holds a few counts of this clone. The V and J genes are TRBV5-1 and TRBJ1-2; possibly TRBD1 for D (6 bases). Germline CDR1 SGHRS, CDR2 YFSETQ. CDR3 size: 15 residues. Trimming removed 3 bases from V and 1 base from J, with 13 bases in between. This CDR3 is CASSWGPGLNYGYTF. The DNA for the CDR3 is TGCGCCAGCAGCTGGGGGCCGGGGCTTAACTATGGCTACACCTTC.

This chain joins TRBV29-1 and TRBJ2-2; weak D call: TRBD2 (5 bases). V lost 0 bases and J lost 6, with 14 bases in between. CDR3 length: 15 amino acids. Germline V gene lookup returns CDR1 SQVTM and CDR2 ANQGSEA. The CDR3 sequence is CSVEERSGKAGELFF. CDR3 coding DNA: TGCAGCGTTGAAGAGAGGTCCGGGAAAGCCGGGGAGCTGTTTTTT.

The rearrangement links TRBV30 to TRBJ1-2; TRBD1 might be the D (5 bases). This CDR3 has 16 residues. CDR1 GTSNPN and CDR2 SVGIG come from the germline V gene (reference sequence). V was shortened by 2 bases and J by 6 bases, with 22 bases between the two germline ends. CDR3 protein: CAWSPRIGAPANGYTF. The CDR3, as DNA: TGTGCCTGGAGTCCCAGAATAGGGGCGCCGGCAAATGGCTACACCTTC.

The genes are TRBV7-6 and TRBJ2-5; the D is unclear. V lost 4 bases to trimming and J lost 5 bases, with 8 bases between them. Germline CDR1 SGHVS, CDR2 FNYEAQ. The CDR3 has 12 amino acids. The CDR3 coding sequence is TGTGCCAGCAGCTCCGCCGGTGAGACCCAGTACTTC. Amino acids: CASSSAGETQYF.